This TCR beta chain was sequenced during a study of spatial heterogeneity in lung cancer. Time point reported: blood at routine non-recurrence follow-up after resection. Sequencing covered unsorted whole RNA taken from tumor, nontumor lung or frozen PBMC. This clonotype was seen ten or more times. MiXCR, run by TCRdb on the 5' RACE reads, gives a single entry per CDR3 protein. The repertoire holds under 30,000 distinct CDR3 sequences, with around 5.8% as singletons. With 6 bases removed from V and 3 bases from J, the gap between germline ends came to 3 bases. The CDR3 loop spans 11 amino acids. Specimen: PBMCs, collected at follow-up. The sequence derives from a male donor with early-stage non-small cell lung cancer. V and J are TRBV12-3 or TRBV12-4 and TRBJ2-1; no reliable D call. Written as DNA, the CDR3 is TGTGCCAGCAGGTTCTACAATGAGCAGTTCTTC. Encoded protein: CASRFYNEQFF.